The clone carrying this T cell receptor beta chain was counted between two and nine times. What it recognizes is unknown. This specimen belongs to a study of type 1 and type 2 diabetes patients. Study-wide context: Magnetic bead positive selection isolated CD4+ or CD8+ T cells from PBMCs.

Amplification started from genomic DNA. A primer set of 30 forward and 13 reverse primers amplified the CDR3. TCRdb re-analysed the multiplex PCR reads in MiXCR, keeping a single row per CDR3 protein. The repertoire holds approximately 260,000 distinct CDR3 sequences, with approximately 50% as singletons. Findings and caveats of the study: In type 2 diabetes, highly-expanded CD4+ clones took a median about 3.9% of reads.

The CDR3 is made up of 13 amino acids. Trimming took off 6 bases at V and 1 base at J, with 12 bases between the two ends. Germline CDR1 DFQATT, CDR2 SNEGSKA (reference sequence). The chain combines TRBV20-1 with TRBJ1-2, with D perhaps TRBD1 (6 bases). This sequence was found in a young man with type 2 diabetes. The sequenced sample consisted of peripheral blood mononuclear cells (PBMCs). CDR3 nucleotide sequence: TGCAGTGCCCTGACAGGCTTTAACTATGGCTACACCTTC. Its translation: CSALTGFNYGYTF.